This T cell receptor (beta chain) came from a study of blood T cell repertoires in COVID-19. Whole-study context: The study drew acute and convalescent COVID-19 samples from the United States, Italy and Spain. From T cells, B-cell-depleted T cells, or PBMCs came the material, which was cDNA or gDNA.

V lost 3 bases, J lost 6 bases, and 9 bases stayed unmatched. CDR1 and CDR2 from the germline V gene are SQVTM and ANQGSEA. The CDR3 totals 15 residues. TCRdb keeps only in-frame clones here, not all; method: immunoSEQ multiplex PCR. Of 65,000 to 70,000 clones in the sample, around 90% are singletons; the top ten hold approximately 20%. This rearrangement joins TRBV29-1 to TRBJ1-5; 9 bases are a match to TRBD1. The clonotype originates from a woman over 75 with acute or convalescent COVID-19. The sequencing sample was made of peripheral blood. The CDR3 is CSVDVSGQGRQPQHF. The CDR3 region has the DNA TGCAGCGTTGACGTGTCGGGACAGGGACGTCAGCCCCAGCATTTT.